The T cell receptor (beta chain) described here comes from a study of cytotoxic CD8 clonotypes in ibrutinib-treated CLL. TCRdb's copy holds only in-frame clones and misses some; the assay was immunoSEQ multiplex PCR. The table includes some 25,000 clones, approximately 70% detected once. The specimen comprised PBMCs, sampled at disease progression, from a patient treated with ibrutinib. The clonotype was recovered from a human donor with chronic lymphocytic leukemia.

Here the CDR3 reads CASRSGTGGPRTEAFF. In DNA form, the CDR3 reads TGTGCCAGCAGATCCGGGACAGGGGGCCCAAGAACTGAAGCTTTCTTT. The chain links TRBV11-1 to TRBJ1-1; 12 bases line up with TRBD1. V lost 6 bases, J lost 5 bases, and 10 bases stayed unmatched. The CDR3 has 16 residues. In germline, CDR1 is SGHAT, CDR2 FQDESV (reference sequence).